This is a list of T cell receptor beta chains from one sample in a study of PD-1 blockade in classical Hodgkin lymphoma. Sequencing was performed with immunoSEQ multiplex PCR; in TCRdb, only in-frame clones are kept and a portion is missing. Of about 97,000 clones listed, 65% to 85% are singletons. The sequences come from peripheral blood mononuclear cells (PBMCs), collected at baseline. These receptors originate from a human donor with classical Hodgkin lymphoma. Each CDR3 is given with its conserved first and last residue. D genes are given only for firm matches. Where a row states a size, it is once, few, many or the class of an expanded clone; other rows omit it.

cdr3_aa | cdr3_nt | v_call | d_call | j_call | clone_size
CASSLFSRTNEQFF | TGCGCCAGCAGCTTGTTCTCTAGGACCAATGAGCAGTTCTTC | TRBV5-1 | - | TRBJ2-1 | -
CASSPGLAGGPGGELFF | TGTGCCAGCAGCCCGGGACTAGCGGGAGGGCCCGGCGGGGAGCTGTTTTTT | TRBV4-2 | TRBD2 | TRBJ2-2 | -
CSVVRVDTGELFF | TGCAGCGTTGTTAGGGTCGACACCGGGGAGCTGTTTTTT | TRBV29-1 | - | TRBJ2-2 | once
CASSTPRTGTNEKLFF | TGTGCCAGTAGTACCCCCCGGACAGGGACAAATGAAAAACTGTTTTTT | TRBV19 | TRBD1 | TRBJ1-4 | -
CAIRETGQPNYGYTF | TGTGCCATCAGAGAAACGGGACAGCCGAACTATGGCTACACCTTC | TRBV10-3 | TRBD1 | TRBJ1-2 | -
CASSQEQAGYYGYTF | TGTGCCAGCAGCCAAGAGCAGGCGGGCTACTATGGCTACACCTTC | TRBV14 | - | TRBJ1-2 | -
CASSVWGSSYNEQFF | TGTGCCAGCAGCGTCTGGGGATCCTCCTACAATGAGCAGTTCTTC | TRBV9 | - | TRBJ2-1 | -
CASSFYGGQDTIYF | TGTGCCAGCAGCTTTTATGGGGGGCAGGACACCATATATTTT | TRBV7-2 | - | TRBJ1-3 | once
CASSHEFQETQYF | TGTGCCAGCAGCCATGAATTTCAAGAGACCCAGTACTTC | TRBV11-3 | - | TRBJ2-5 | once
CASSQVVFAGGQETQYF | TGTGCCAGCTCCCAGGTGGTCTTCGCGGGAGGCCAAGAGACCCAGTACTTC | TRBV18 | TRBD2 | TRBJ2-5 | -
CASSLLAGGGETQYF | TGTGCCAGCAGCTTGCTAGCGGGAGGTGGCGAGACCCAGTACTTC | TRBV7-9 | TRBD2 | TRBJ2-5 | -
CASSLYLGAGTDTQYF | TGTGCCAGCAGTTTATACTTAGGGGCCGGAACAGATACGCAGTATTTT | TRBV27 | - | TRBJ2-3 | -
CASSLRRASTDTQYF | TGTGCCAGTAGTCTAAGGCGGGCTAGCACAGATACGCAGTATTTT | TRBV19 | - | TRBJ2-3 | -
CATSNPGTVTYEQYF | TGTGCCACCTCGAACCCCGGGACAGTAACCTACGAGCAGTACTTC | TRBV28 | TRBD1 | TRBJ2-7 | -
CASSQPGQGAYEQYF | TGCGCCAGCAGCCAACCGGGACAGGGGGCCTACGAGCAGTACTTC | TRBV4-1 | TRBD1 | TRBJ2-7 | -
CASSQFLSGPDPQEQYF | TGCGCCAGCAGTCAATTTTTGTCCGGGCCTGATCCCCAGGAGCAGTACTTC | TRBV23-1 | - | TRBJ2-7 | -
CASSSTAQTDTQYF | TGTGCCAGCAGCTCAACGGCCCAAACAGATACGCAGTATTTT | TRBV9 | - | TRBJ2-3 | -
CASSIQDRVRNGYTF | TGTGCCAGCAGCATACAGGACAGGGTGCGGAATGGCTACACCTTC | TRBV7-9 | TRBD1 | TRBJ1-2 | -
CASSYSGELFF | TGTGCCAGCAGTTATTCCGGGGAGCTGTTTTTT | TRBV28 | - | TRBJ2-2 | -
CASSLRGGPATGELFF | TGTGCCAGCAGCTTAAGGGGAGGGCCGGCCACCGGGGAGCTGTTTTTT | TRBV5-4 | TRBD2 | TRBJ2-2 | -
CASSEGGLAGALYNEQFF | TGTGCCAGCAGCGAGGGGGGACTAGCGGGAGCCCTGTACAATGAGCAGTTCTTC | TRBV11-2 | TRBD2 | TRBJ2-1 | once
CASSLTTSPYGELFF | TGTGCCAGCAGCCTAACTACTAGTCCCTACGGGGAGCTGTTTTTT | TRBV6-5 | - | TRBJ2-2 | -